These T cell receptor beta chains were read from a single sample in a study of beta chain features in type 1 diabetes. Libraries were prepared by immunoSEQ multiplex PCR; TCRdb keeps only in-frame clonotypes and omits some of them. This table has a few hundred thousand clones, about 15% appearing once. Sequencing was carried out using naive CD4+ T cells from blood. The receptors come from a woman in her late teens or twenties in good health. CDR3s include the opening cysteine and the closing phenylalanine or tryptophan. D genes are given only for firm matches. Clone size appears in some rows only: once, few, many, or a class for an expanded clone.

abundance,j_gene,v_gene,len,d_gene,CDR3aa,CDR3nt
NA,TRBJ2-7,TRBV11-2,15,TRBD2,CASSRSSGSRYEQYF,TGTGCCAGCAGCCGATCTAGCGGGAGTCGGTACGAGCAGTACTTC
NA,TRBJ2-7,TRBV27,14,NA,CASRLRLDSYEQYF,TGTGCCAGCAGGCTACGACTAGACTCCTACGAGCAGTACTTC
few,TRBJ2-3,TRBV13,15,TRBD1,CASSLGQGITDTQYF,TGTGCCAGCAGCTTAGGACAGGGGATCACAGATACGCAGTATTTT
few,TRBJ1-5,TRBV19,15,NA,CASSIAGGRIQPQHF,TGTGCCAGTAGTATAGCGGGGGGTCGGATCCAGCCCCAGCATTTT
few,TRBJ1-4,TRBV29-1,14,TRBD1,CSVPDGTGGEKLFF,TGCAGCGTTCCAGACGGGACAGGGGGTGAAAAACTGTTTTTT
few,TRBJ2-2,TRBV9,16,TRBD1,CASSFRQGARTGELFF,TGTGCCAGCAGCTTCCGTCAGGGGGCGAGAACCGGGGAGCTGTTTTTT
NA,TRBJ2-7,TRBV30,12,TRBD1,CAWGQGAYEQYF,TGTGCCTGGGGACAGGGGGCCTACGAGCAGTACTTC
few,TRBJ2-1,TRBV7-9,15,NA,CASSYSGTGGSEQFF,TGTGCCAGCAGCTACTCCGGGACTGGTGGTAGTGAGCAGTTCTTC
NA,TRBJ2-2,TRBV4-1,16,NA,CASSQGHMSSGGELFF,TGCGCCAGCAGCCAAGGACACATGTCATCAGGCGGGGAGCTGTTTTTT
NA,TRBJ2-7,TRBV18,16,TRBD2,CASSPPGTSGNVEQYF,TGTGCCAGCTCACCACCGGGGACTAGCGGGAATGTCGAGCAGTACTTC
NA,TRBJ1-5,TRBV21-1,13,NA,CASTGGANQPQHF,TGTGCCAGCACCGGAGGGGCAAATCAGCCCCAGCATTTT
few,TRBJ1-2,TRBV6-5,14,TRBD1,CASSGPGQTNGYTF,TGTGCCAGCAGCGGTCCGGGACAGACCAATGGCTACACCTTC
NA,TRBJ2-6,TRBV29-1,14,NA,CSVRLETGANVLTF,TGCAGCGTTCGACTGGAGACTGGGGCCAACGTCCTGACTTTC
few,TRBJ2-2,TRBV30,17,TRBD1,CAWSSGTGVRETGELFF,TGTGCCTGGAGCTCCGGGACAGGGGTTCGTGAGACCGGGGAGCTGTTTTTT
NA,TRBJ1-1,TRBV1,18,NA,CTSSQDSKRGWRNTEAFF,TGCACCAGCAGCCAAGATAGTAAAAGGGGTTGGCGGAACACTGAAGCTTTCTTT
NA,TRBJ1-2,TRBV4-2,15,TRBD1,CASSQEDGRGYGYTF,TGTGCCAGCAGCCAAGAGGATGGCAGGGGGTATGGCTACACCTTC
NA,TRBJ2-7,TRBV2,12,NA,CASSLTGNEQYF,TGTGCCAGCAGCCTCACAGGAAACGAGCAGTACTTC
few,TRBJ2-7,TRBV29-1,12,TRBD1,CSVGTGNGEQYF,TGCAGCGTTGGGACAGGGAATGGGGAGCAGTACTTC
few,TRBJ2-7,TRBV29-1,13,TRBD1,CSVVGRGLSEQYF,TGCAGCGTTGTAGGTAGGGGGCTATCCGAGCAGTACTTC
few,TRBJ2-7,TRBV14,15,NA,CASSQGRQVYYEQYF,TGTGCCAGCAGCCAAGGTCGACAGGTTTACTACGAGCAGTACTTC
NA,TRBJ2-1,TRBV5-1,16,TRBD2,CASRPTLAGGGNEQFF,TGCGCCAGCAGACCGACCCTAGCGGGAGGAGGGAATGAGCAGTTCTTC
NA,TRBJ1-5,TRBV21-1,15,NA,CASAAKTAENQPQHF,TGTGCCAGCGCCGCTAAGACAGCCGAGAATCAGCCCCAGCATTTT
few,TRBJ2-7,TRBV2,13,TRBD2,CASRGGVTLEQYF,TGTGCCAGCCGGGGGGGCGTCACCTTAGAGCAGTACTTC
NA,TRBJ2-5,TRBV19,15,TRBD2,CASSVTTGGGETQYF,TGTGCCAGTAGTGTCACGACGGGAGGAGGAGAGACCCAGTACTTC
few,TRBJ2-1,TRBV9,14,NA,CASKSLPTGLKWFF,TGTGCCAGCAAGTCCCTCCCAACAGGTTTAAAGTGGTTCTTC
few,TRBJ2-3,TRBV2,14,TRBD2,CASSLAGKTDTQYF,TGTGCCAGCAGTCTAGCGGGAAAGACAGATACGCAGTATTTT
NA,TRBJ1-5,TRBV18,13,NA,CASSPDSRQPQHF,TGTGCCAGCTCACCGGATTCCAGGCAGCCCCAGCATTTT
few,TRBJ2-7,TRBV11-2,15,TRBD2,CASSFRGRDSYEQYF,TGTGCCAGCAGCTTCCGCGGGAGGGACTCCTACGAGCAGTACTTC
NA,TRBJ1-4,TRBV2,14,TRBD1,CASSGQGINEKLFF,TGTGCCAGCAGCGGACAGGGAATAAATGAAAAACTGTTTTTT
NA,TRBJ2-1,TRBV7-8,15,TRBD2,CASSVEAGTYNEQFF,TGTGCCAGCAGCGTCGAAGCGGGAACCTACAATGAGCAGTTCTTC
NA,TRBJ1-1,TRBV28,12,NA,CATVTGVTEAFF,TGTGCCACAGTGACAGGAGTAACTGAAGCTTTCTTT
NA,TRBJ2-5,TRBV28,13,NA,CASKSDYQETQYF,TGTGCCAGCAAATCGGACTACCAAGAGACCCAGTACTTC